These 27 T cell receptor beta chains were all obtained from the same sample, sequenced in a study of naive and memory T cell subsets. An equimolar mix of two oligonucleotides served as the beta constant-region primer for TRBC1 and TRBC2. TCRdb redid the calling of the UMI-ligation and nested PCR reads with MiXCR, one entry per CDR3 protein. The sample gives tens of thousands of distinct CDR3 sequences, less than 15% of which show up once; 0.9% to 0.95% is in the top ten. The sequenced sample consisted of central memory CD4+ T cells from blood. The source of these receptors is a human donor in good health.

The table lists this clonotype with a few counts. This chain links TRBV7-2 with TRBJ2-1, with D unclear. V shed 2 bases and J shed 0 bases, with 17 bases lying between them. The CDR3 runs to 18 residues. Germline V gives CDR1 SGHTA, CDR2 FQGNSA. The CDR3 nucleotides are TGTGCCAGCAGCTTATATCCTCCTACGAACCACTCCTACAATGAGCAGTTCTTC. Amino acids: CASSLYPPTNHSYNEQFF.

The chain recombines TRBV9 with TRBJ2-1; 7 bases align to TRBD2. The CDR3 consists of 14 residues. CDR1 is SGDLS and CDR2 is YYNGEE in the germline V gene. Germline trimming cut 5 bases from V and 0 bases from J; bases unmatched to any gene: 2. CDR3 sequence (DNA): TGTGCCAGCAGTGCTAGCGGCTCCTACAATGAGCAGTTCTTC. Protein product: CASSASGSYNEQFF.

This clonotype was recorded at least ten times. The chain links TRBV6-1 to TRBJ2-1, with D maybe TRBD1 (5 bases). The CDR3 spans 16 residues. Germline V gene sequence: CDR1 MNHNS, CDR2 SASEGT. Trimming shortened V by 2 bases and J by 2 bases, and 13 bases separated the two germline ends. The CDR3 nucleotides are TGTGCCAGCAGTGAATACGTGCAGGGAACCTACAATGAGCAGTTCTTC. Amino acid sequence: CASSEYVQGTYNEQFF.

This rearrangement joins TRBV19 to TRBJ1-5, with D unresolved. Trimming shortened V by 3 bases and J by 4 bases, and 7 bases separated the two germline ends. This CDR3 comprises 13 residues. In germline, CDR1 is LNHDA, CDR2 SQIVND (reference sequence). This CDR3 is CASSIEENQPQHF. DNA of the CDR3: TGTGCCAGTAGTATTGAGGAAAATCAGCCCCAGCATTTT.

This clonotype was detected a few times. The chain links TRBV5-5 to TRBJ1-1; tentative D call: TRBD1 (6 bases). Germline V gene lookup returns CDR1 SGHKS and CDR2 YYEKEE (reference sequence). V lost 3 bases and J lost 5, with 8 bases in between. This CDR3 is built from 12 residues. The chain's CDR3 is CASSSQGTEAFF. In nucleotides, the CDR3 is TGTGCCAGCAGCTCCCAGGGGACTGAAGCTTTCTTT.

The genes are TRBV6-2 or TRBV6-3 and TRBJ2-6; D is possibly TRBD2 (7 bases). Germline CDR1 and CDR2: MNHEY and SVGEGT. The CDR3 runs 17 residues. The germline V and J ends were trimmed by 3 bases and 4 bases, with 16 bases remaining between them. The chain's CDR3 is CASSYWGGAGGANVLTF. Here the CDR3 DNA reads TGTGCCAGCAGTTATTGGGGGGGCGCAGGCGGGGCCAACGTCCTGACTTTC.

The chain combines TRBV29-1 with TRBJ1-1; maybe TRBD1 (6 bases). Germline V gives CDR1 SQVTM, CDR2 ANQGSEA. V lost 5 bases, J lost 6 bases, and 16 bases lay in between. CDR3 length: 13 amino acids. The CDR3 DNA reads TGCAGCGTTAGAGCCGGGACACCCTCTGAAGCTTTCTTT. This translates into CSVRAGTPSEAFF.

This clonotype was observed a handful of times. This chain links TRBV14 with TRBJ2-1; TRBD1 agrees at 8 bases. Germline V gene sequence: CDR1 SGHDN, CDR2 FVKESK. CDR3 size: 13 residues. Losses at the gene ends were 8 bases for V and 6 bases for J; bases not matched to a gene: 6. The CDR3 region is CASGGQGSNEQFF. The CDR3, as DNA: TGTGCCAGCGGAGGACAGGGCAGCAATGAGCAGTTCTTC.

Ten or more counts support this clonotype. CDR3 protein: CSARHEETQYF. The CDR3 DNA is TGCAGTGCTAGGCACGAGGAGACCCAGTACTTC. The V call is TRBV20-1, the J call TRBJ2-5, with D unclear. With 3 bases removed from V and 5 bases from J, the gap between germline ends came to 7 bases. Germline CDR1 and CDR2: DFQATT and SNEGSKA (reference sequence). The CDR3 runs 11 residues.

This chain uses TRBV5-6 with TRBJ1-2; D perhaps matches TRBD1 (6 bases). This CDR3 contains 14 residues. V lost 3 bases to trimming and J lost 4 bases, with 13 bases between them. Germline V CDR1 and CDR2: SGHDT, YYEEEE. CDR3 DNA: TGTGCCAGCAGCTGGCGGGACACGCGCTATGGCTACACCTTC. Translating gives CASSWRDTRYGYTF.

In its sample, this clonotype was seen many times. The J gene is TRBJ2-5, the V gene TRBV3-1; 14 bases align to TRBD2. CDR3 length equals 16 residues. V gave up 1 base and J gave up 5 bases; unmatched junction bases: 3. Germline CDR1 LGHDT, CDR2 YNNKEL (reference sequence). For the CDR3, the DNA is TGTGCCAGCAGCCAAGGACTAGCGGGAGGGGGGGAGACCCAGTACTTC. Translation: CASSQGLAGGGETQYF.

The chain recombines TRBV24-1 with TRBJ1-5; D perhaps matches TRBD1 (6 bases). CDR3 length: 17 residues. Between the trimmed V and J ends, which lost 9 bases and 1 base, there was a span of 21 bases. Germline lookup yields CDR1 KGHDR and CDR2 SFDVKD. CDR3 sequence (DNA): TGTGCCACCGAGGCTATATTACAGGGTAGGAGCAATCAGCCCCAGCATTTT. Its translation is CATEAILQGRSNQPQHF.

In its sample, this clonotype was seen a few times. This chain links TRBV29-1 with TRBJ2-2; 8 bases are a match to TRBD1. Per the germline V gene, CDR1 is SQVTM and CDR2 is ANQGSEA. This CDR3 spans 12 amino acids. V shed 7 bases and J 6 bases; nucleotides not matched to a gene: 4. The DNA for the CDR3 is TGCAGCGGCAACAGGGGGTCCGGGGAGCTGTTTTTT. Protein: CSGNRGSGELFF.

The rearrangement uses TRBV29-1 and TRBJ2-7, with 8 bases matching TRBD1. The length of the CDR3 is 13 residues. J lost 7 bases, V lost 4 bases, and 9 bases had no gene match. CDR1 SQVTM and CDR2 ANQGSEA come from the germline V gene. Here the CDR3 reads CSVGERQGTEQYF. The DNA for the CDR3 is TGCAGCGTTGGAGAGAGACAGGGGACGGAGCAGTACTTC.

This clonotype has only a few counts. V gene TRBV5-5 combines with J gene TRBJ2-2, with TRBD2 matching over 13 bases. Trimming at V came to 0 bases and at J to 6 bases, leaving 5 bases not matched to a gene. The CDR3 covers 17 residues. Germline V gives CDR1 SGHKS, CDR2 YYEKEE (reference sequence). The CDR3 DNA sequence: TGTGCCAGCAGCTTGGGACTAGCGGGAGGAAGATCCGGGGAGCTGTTTTTT. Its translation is CASSLGLAGGRSGELFF.

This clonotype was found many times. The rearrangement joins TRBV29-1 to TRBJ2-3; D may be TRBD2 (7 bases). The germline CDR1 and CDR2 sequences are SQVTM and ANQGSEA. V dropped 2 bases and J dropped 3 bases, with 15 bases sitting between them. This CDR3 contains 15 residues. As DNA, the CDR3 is TGCAGCGTTGAAATGTTGGGGAGGGGGACAGATACGCAGTATTTT. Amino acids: CSVEMLGRGTDTQYF.

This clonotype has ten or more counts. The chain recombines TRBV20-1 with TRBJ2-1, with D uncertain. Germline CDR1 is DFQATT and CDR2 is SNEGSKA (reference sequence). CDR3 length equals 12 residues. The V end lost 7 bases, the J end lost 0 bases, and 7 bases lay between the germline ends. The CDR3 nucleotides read TGCAGTGGCGACGGCTCCTACAATGAGCAGTTCTTC. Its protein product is CSGDGSYNEQFF.

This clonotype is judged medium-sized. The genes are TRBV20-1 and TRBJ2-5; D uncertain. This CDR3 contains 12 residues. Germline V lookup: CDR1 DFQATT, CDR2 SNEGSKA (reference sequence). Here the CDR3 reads CGVVLLQETQYF. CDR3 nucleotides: TGCGGAGTGGTTCTCCTCCAAGAGACCCAGTACTTC.

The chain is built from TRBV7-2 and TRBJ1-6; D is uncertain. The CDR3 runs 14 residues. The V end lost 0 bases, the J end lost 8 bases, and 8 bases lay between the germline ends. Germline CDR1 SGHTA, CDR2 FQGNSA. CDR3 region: CASSLARRDSPLHF. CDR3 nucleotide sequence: TGTGCCAGCAGCTTAGCTCGCCGCGATTCACCCCTCCACTTT.

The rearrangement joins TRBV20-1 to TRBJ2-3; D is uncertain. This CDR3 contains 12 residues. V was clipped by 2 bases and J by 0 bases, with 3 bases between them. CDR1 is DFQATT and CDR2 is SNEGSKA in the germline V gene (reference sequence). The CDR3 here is CSARHSTDTQYF. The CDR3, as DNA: TGCAGTGCTAGACATAGCACAGATACGCAGTATTTT.

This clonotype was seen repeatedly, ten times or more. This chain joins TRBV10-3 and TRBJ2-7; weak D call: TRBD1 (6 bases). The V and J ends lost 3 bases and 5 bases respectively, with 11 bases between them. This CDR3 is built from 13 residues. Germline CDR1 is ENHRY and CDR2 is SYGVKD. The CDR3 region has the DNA TGTGCCATCAGTGACCCGGACAGAAACGAGCAGTACTTC. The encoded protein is CAISDPDRNEQYF.

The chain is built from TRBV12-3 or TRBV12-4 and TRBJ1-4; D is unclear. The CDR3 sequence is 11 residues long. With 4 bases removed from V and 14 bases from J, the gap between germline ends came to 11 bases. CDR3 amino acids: CASSSATGLFF. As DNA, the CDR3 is TGTGCCAGCAGTTCAGCCACTGGTCTGTTTTTT.

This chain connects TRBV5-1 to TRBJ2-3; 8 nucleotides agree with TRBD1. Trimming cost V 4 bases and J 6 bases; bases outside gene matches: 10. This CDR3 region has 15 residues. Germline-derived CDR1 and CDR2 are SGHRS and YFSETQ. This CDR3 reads CASSRGQGGVDTQYF. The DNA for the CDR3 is TGCGCCAGCAGCCGCGGACAGGGTGGTGTGGATACGCAGTATTTT.

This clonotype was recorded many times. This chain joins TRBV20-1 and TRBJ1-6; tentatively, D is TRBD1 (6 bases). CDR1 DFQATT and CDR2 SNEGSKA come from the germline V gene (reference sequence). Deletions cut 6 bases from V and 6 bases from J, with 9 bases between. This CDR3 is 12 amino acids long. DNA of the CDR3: TGCAGTGCCCCCAGGGGTAATTCACCCCTCCACTTT. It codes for CSAPRGNSPLHF.

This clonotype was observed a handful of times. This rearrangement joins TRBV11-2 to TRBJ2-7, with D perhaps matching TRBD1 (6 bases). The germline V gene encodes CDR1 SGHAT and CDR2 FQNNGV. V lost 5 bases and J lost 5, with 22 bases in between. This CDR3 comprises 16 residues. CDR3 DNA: TGTGCCAGCAGCAGAAACCCCGGGACACTCAGCGACGAGCAGTACTTC. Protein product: CASSRNPGTLSDEQYF.

CDR3 sequence: CASSANGYEQYF. CDR3 sequence (DNA): TGTGCCAGCAGTGCTAACGGGTACGAGCAGTACTTC. The V and J genes are TRBV27 and TRBJ2-7, with D uncertain. This CDR3 spans 12 amino acids. Germline loops: CDR1 MNHEY, CDR2 SMNVEV (reference sequence). The V gene lost 5 bases and the J gene lost 4 bases, with 9 bases spanning the gap.

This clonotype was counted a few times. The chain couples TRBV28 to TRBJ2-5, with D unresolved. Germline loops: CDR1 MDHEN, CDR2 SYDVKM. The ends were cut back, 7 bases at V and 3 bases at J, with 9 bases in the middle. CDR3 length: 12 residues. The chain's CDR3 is CASTAPKETQYF. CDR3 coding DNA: TGTGCCAGCACCGCCCCGAAAGAGACCCAGTACTTC.